Listed below are T cell receptor beta chains from one sample, sequenced in a study of shared clonotypes between healthy human individuals. TCRdb's copy holds only in-frame clones and misses some; the assay was immunoSEQ multiplex PCR. The table lists millions of clones, about 92% of them singletons. The sequenced sample was naive CD4+ T cells from PBMCs. These receptors were obtained from a man aged 18 to 30 in good health. Some clones in this sample may be carry-over from other donors' samples. Both conserved end residues are part of each CDR3. A D gene is named only where the DNA matches it firmly. Rows give clone size only sometimes, using once, few, many, or a class for an expanded clone.

J gene | V gene | D gene | clone size | CDR3 DNA | CDR3 protein
TRBJ1-5 | TRBV7-6 | . | . | TGTGCCAGCAGCTTAGGAGGGGCAGCTCATAGCAATCAGCCCCAGCATTTT | CASSLGGAAHSNQPQHF
TRBJ2-6 | TRBV28 | . | . | TGTGCCAGCAGTTCTAACTCTGGGGCCAACGTCCTGACTTTC | CASSSNSGANVLTF
TRBJ1-1 | TRBV5-1 | TRBD1 | . | TGCGCCAGCAGCCCCCTAGACAGGGGGCTGTTCACTGAAGCTTTCTTT | CASSPLDRGLFTEAFF
TRBJ2-1 | TRBV5-1 | . | . | TGCGCCAGCAGCTTAGCCGGACCCGAGAATGAGCAGTTCTTC | CASSLAGPENEQFF
TRBJ1-4 | TRBV28 | TRBD1 | . | TGTGCCAGCAGCCCAGGGGGCCAGATAGGGGAAAAACTGTTTTTT | CASSPGGQIGEKLFF
TRBJ2-3 | TRBV5-1 | . | . | TGCGCCAGCAGCTTGGCTAACGCGGCGGCAACTAGGACAGGCACAGATACGCAGTATTTT | CASSLANAAATRTGTDTQYF
TRBJ2-6 | TRBV2 | . | once | TGTGCCTGCGGACGGACCTCTGGGGCCAACGTCCTGACTTTC | CACGRTSGANVLTF
TRBJ2-5 | TRBV28 | . | . | TGTGCCAGCACCGTGCCCCCGGAGACCCAGTACTTC | CASTVPPETQYF
TRBJ2-7 | TRBV28 | . | . | TGTGCCAGCAGTACCCCCTTGTCGGGGGCGCGGGACGAGCAGTACTTC | CASSTPLSGARDEQYF
TRBJ2-7 | TRBV19 | . | . | TGTGCCAGTAGTATAGGGGCGGGGCCTTGGGACGAGCAGTACTTC | CASSIGAGPWDEQYF
TRBJ1-1 | TRBV19 | . | . | TGTGCCAGTAGTATGGGGGATGGGAGGAACACTGAAGCTTTCTTT | CASSMGDGRNTEAFF
TRBJ2-7 | TRBV5-1 | TRBD2 | . | TGCGCCAGCAGCTTTGCTAGCGGGACCTACGAGCAGTACTTC | CASSFASGTYEQYF
TRBJ1-5 | TRBV30 | TRBD1 | . | TGTGCCTGGAGTGCGACAGGGAGTAGCAATCAGCCCCAGCATTTT | CAWSATGSSNQPQHF
TRBJ2-3 | TRBV10-3 | TRBD2 | . | TGTGCCATCAGTGAGTATCCGGCTAGCGGGAGTCGGGCAGGCACAGATACGCAGTATTTT | CAISEYPASGSRAGTDTQYF
TRBJ2-3 | TRBV5-4 | . | . | TGTGCCAGCAGCTTGGGTGGGGTCACAGATACGCAGTATTTT | CASSLGGVTDTQYF
TRBJ2-7 | TRBV5-1 | TRBD1 | . | TGCGCCAGCAGCTTGGAGCACAGGGGGGTCGAGCAGTACTTC | CASSLEHRGVEQYF
TRBJ2-1 | TRBV7-6 | TRBD1 | . | TGTGCCAGCAGCTTAGCAGGGCAGGGGGATGAGCAGTTCTTC | CASSLAGQGDEQFF
TRBJ2-1 | TRBV4-1 | TRBD2 | . | TGCGCCAGCAGCCAAGCCGGCGGGCTAGCGGGATCTGAGCAGTTCTTC | CASSQAGGLAGSEQFF
TRBJ2-1 | TRBV7-3 | TRBD2 | . | TGTGCCAGCAGCCGAGGGACTAGCGGTCCCTACAATGAGCAGTTCTTC | CASSRGTSGPYNEQFF
TRBJ2-3 | TRBV4-3 | . | . | TGCGCCAGCAGCCGTATAGAGAGAGATACGCAGTATTTT | CASSRIERDTQYF
TRBJ1-2 | TRBV19 | . | . | TGTGCCAGTAGTCAGGCGCTACCATCTTATGGCTACACCTTC | CASSQALPSYGYTF
TRBJ2-1 | TRBV5-1 | TRBD2 | . | TGCGCCAGCAGCGGTCTAGCGGGAGTCGACAATGAGCAGTTCTTC | CASSGLAGVDNEQFF
TRBJ2-7 | TRBV6-6 | . | . | TGTGCCAGCTTTCGCCCCCAGGGCGAGCAGTACTTC | CASFRPQGEQYF
TRBJ2-7 | TRBV7-2 | . | . | TGTGCCAGCAGCTTAGCCGGGGTGGGTTCCGGGGGAGAGCAGTACTTC | CASSLAGVGSGGEQYF
TRBJ2-7 | TRBV7-3 | TRBD2 | once | TGTGCCAGCAGCTCGACTAGCGGGAGTGAGCAGTACTTC | CASSSTSGSEQYF